This is a list of T cell receptor beta chains from one sample in a study of T cells in Graves' hyperthyroidism and ophthalmopathy. TCRdb reprocessed the multiplex PCR reads via MiXCR and lists one record per CDR3 protein. The sample records 600,000 to 800,000 distinct CDR3 sequences, about a third being singletons. Sequencing input: blood. These receptors were taken from a woman between 40 and 50 years old with Graves' hyperthyroidism. CDR3s include the opening cysteine and the closing phenylalanine or tryptophan. Fields, in order: V gene, J gene, CDR3 protein.

TRBV29-1	TRBJ1-2	CSVEIGQGDYGYTF
TRBV29-1	TRBJ1-2	CSILAANYGYTF
TRBV10-3	TRBJ1-3	CASSSGQLYSGNTIYF
TRBV10-3	TRBJ1-4	CAISLPVVRQAEKLFF
TRBV4-2	TRBJ1-2	CASSQDVGRGHAYGYTF
TRBV12-3/TRBV12-4	TRBJ1-1	CASSLLLPNTEAFF
TRBV6-5	TRBJ1-4	CASSLRPGQNEKLFF
TRBV11-2	TRBJ1-2	CASSPQGSEGYTF
TRBV19	TRBJ1-5	CASSRGGGLGPYSNQPQHF
TRBV7-9	TRBJ2-7	CASSLIDTYEQYF
TRBV25-1	TRBJ2-7	CASSDRDTWAEQYF
TRBV2	TRBJ1-2	CASSDGGTNYGYTF
TRBV10-2	TRBJ1-5	CASRTTGVTGPQHF
TRBV10-3	TRBJ2-5	CAISGGLLGTQYF
TRBV7-2	TRBJ1-1	CASSRRGGRAGGNTEAFF
TRBV29-1	TRBJ1-3	CSIRQGNTIYF
TRBV29-1	TRBJ2-6	CSVDSGPGANVLTF
TRBV4-3	TRBJ1-1	CASSLAADRGEAFF